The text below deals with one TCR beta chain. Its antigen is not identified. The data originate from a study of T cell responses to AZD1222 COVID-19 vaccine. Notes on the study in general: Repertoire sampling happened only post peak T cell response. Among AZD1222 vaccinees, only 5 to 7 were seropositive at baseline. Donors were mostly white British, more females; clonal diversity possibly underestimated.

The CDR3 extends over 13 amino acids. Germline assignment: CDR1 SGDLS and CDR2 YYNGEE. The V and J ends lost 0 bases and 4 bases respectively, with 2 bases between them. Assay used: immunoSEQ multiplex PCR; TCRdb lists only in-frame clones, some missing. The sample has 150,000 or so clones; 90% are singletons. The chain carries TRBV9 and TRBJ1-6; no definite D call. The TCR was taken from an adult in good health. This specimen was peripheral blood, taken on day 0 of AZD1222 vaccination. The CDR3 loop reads CASSVDYNSPLHF. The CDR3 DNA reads TGTGCCAGCAGCGTAGATTATAATTCACCCCTCCACTTT. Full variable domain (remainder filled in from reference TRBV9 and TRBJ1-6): DSGVTQTPKHLITATGQRVTLRCSPRSGDLSVYWYQQSLDQGLQFLIQYYNGEERAKGNILERFSAQQFPDLHSELNLSSLELGDSALYFCASSVDYNSPLHFGNGTRLTVT.